A selection of T cell receptor beta chains follows, all from one sample in a study of shared clonotypes between healthy human individuals. Produced via immunoSEQ multiplex PCR; TCRdb's table is partial and in-frame only. In the table there are 1.5 million to 2.5 million clones, about 95% of which are singletons. The sample was naive CD8+ T cells sorted from blood. The receptor source for this set is a man in his late teens or twenties in good health. The CDR3 runs from the conserved cysteine through the conserved F or W. Each record gives: CDR3 DNA, CDR3 protein, V gene, J gene, clone size, D gene. The D gene is left open where the match is weak. Some rows have no size entry. The others give once, few or many, or a class for an expanded clone.

CDR3 DNA: TGTGCCAGCAGTCCCCAAAGGACAGGGGCGGCCAACTATGGCTACACCTTC
CDR3 protein: CASSPQRTGAANYGYTF
V gene: TRBV27
J gene: TRBJ1-2
clone size: .
D gene: TRBD1

CDR3 DNA: TGTGCCAGCAGAGAACAGGGAAGTAATGAAAAACTGTTTTTT
CDR3 protein: CASREQGSNEKLFF
V gene: TRBV2
J gene: TRBJ1-4
clone size: .
D gene: .

CDR3 DNA: TGCGCCAGCAGCCAAGATAATACAGGGTTCTACGAGCAGTACTTC
CDR3 protein: CASSQDNTGFYEQYF
V gene: TRBV4-3
J gene: TRBJ2-7
clone size: once
D gene: .

CDR3 DNA: TGTGCTACTAGGGGGTCAGGGGAGACCCAGTACTTC
CDR3 protein: CATRGSGETQYF
V gene: TRBV12-5
J gene: TRBJ2-5
clone size: .
D gene: .

CDR3 DNA: TGTGCCAGCAGTTTATATCCCCCGACGGAGGGCTCTGGAAACACCATATATTTT
CDR3 protein: CASSLYPPTEGSGNTIYF
V gene: TRBV27
J gene: TRBJ1-3
clone size: .
D gene: .

CDR3 DNA: TGTGCCAGCAGCTTGGAAGGGGGTGGGGACACTGAAGCTTTCTTT
CDR3 protein: CASSLEGGGDTEAFF
V gene: TRBV5-6
J gene: TRBJ1-1
clone size: .
D gene: .

CDR3 DNA: TGTGCCACCGAATTGCGGACTTCCTACGAGCAGTACTTC
CDR3 protein: CATELRTSYEQYF
V gene: TRBV6-4
J gene: TRBJ2-7
clone size: .
D gene: .

CDR3 DNA: TGTGCCAGCAGTGAACCAGGGGTTGCGGGTGGCTACACCTTC
CDR3 protein: CASSEPGVAGGYTF
V gene: TRBV25-1
J gene: TRBJ1-2
clone size: .
D gene: .

CDR3 DNA: TGTGCCAGCAGGGAGCGTGGGGGAGGGGCCCATGGCTACACCTTC
CDR3 protein: CASRERGGGAHGYTF
V gene: TRBV2
J gene: TRBJ1-2
clone size: .
D gene: .

CDR3 DNA: TGTGCCAGCAGTGAAGACAGGGCCTACGAGCAGTACTTC
CDR3 protein: CASSEDRAYEQYF
V gene: TRBV6-1
J gene: TRBJ2-7
clone size: once
D gene: .

CDR3 DNA: TGTGCCAGCAGTGACTGGCCGGGAGATAAAGAAGAGACCCAGTACTTC
CDR3 protein: CASSDWPGDKEETQYF
V gene: TRBV6-4
J gene: TRBJ2-5
clone size: .
D gene: .

CDR3 DNA: TGTGCCAGCAGCGGACAGGGTCCCGAGCAGTACTTC
CDR3 protein: CASSGQGPEQYF
V gene: TRBV9
J gene: TRBJ2-7
clone size: .
D gene: TRBD1

CDR3 DNA: TGTGCCAGCAGTGAAAAGGGACAGTTCTACGAGCAGTACTTC
CDR3 protein: CASSEKGQFYEQYF
V gene: TRBV6-4
J gene: TRBJ2-7
clone size: .
D gene: TRBD1

CDR3 DNA: TGTGCCAGCAGCGTGACAGGGTTTAAAAACATTCAGTACTTC
CDR3 protein: CASSVTGFKNIQYF
V gene: TRBV5-6
J gene: TRBJ2-4
clone size: .
D gene: TRBD1

CDR3 DNA: TGTGCCAGCAGCTGGGGACAGGGAAAGAGGAATCAGCCCCAGCATTTT
CDR3 protein: CASSWGQGKRNQPQHF
V gene: TRBV28
J gene: TRBJ1-5
clone size: .
D gene: TRBD1

CDR3 DNA: TGTGCCAGCAGCTCCTGGACCTACGAGCAGTACTTC
CDR3 protein: CASSSWTYEQYF
V gene: TRBV7-6
J gene: TRBJ2-7
clone size: .
D gene: .

CDR3 DNA: TGCATAACAGGCTCCTACGAGCAGTACTTC
CDR3 protein: CITGSYEQYF
V gene: TRBV12-5
J gene: TRBJ2-7
clone size: .
D gene: .

CDR3 DNA: TGCGCCAGCAGTGAGTTTAGGTTCCTAGCGGGGGCCACAGATACGCAGTATTTT
CDR3 protein: CASSEFRFLAGATDTQYF
V gene: TRBV10-1
J gene: TRBJ2-3
clone size: .
D gene: TRBD2

CDR3 DNA: TGTGCCAGCAGCGCGACAGGCGACGGGTACAATGAGCAGTTCTTC
CDR3 protein: CASSATGDGYNEQFF
V gene: TRBV7-2
J gene: TRBJ2-1
clone size: .
D gene: .

CDR3 DNA: TGTGCCAGCAGTCTAGAGGGGGCGCACGGGGAAAAACTGTTTTTT
CDR3 protein: CASSLEGAHGEKLFF
V gene: TRBV7-6
J gene: TRBJ1-4
clone size: .
D gene: TRBD1

CDR3 DNA: TGTGCCAGCAGCTTAGTCTCACAGGGGTCCTACGAGCAGTACTTC
CDR3 protein: CASSLVSQGSYEQYF
V gene: TRBV7-9
J gene: TRBJ2-7
clone size: .
D gene: TRBD1

CDR3 DNA: TGTGCCAGCAGCCCACAGGGGGGCGGCTATGGCTACACCTTC
CDR3 protein: CASSPQGGGYGYTF
V gene: TRBV7-9
J gene: TRBJ1-2
clone size: .
D gene: TRBD1

CDR3 DNA: TGTGCCAGCAGCGTCCTAGCGGGAGATTCCTACGAGCAGTACTTC
CDR3 protein: CASSVLAGDSYEQYF
V gene: TRBV9
J gene: TRBJ2-7
clone size: once
D gene: TRBD2

CDR3 DNA: TGTGCCAGCAGCATACCGGGACAGACGGAAAAACTGTTTTTT
CDR3 protein: CASSIPGQTEKLFF
V gene: TRBV7-9
J gene: TRBJ1-4
clone size: .
D gene: TRBD1

CDR3 DNA: TGTGCCTTGGGACTAGCGGGAGGGTTCATGGAGACCCAGTACTTC
CDR3 protein: CALGLAGGFMETQYF
V gene: TRBV30
J gene: TRBJ2-5
clone size: .
D gene: TRBD2

CDR3 DNA: TGTGCCAGCAGCTTAGGCCGGACCTACGAGCAGTACTTC
CDR3 protein: CASSLGRTYEQYF
V gene: TRBV13
J gene: TRBJ2-7
clone size: once
D gene: .

CDR3 DNA: TGTGCCAGCAGCGAGGGACAGGGGTCCCGTTACGAGCAGTACTTC
CDR3 protein: CASSEGQGSRYEQYF
V gene: TRBV2
J gene: TRBJ2-7
clone size: .
D gene: TRBD1